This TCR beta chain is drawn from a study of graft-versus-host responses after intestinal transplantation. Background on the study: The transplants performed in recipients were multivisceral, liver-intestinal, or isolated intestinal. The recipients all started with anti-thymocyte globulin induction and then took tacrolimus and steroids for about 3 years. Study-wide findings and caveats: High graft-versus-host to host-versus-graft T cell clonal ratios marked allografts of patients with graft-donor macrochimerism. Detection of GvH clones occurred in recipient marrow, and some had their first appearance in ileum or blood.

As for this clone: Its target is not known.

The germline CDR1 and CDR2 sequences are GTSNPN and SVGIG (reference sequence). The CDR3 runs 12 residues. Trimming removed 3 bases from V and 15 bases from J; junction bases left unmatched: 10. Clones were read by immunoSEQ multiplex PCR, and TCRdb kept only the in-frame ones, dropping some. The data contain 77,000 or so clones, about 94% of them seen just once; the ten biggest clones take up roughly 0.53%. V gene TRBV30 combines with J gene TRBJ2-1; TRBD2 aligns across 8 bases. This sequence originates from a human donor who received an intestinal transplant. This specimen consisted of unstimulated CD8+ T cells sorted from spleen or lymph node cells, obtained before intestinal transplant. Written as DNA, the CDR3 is TGTGCCTGGAGCGACGGAGCGGGAGTCGTGTTCTTC. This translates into CAWSDGAGVVFF.